The clone carrying this TCR beta chain came up once. Its cognate antigen is unknown. Sequencing used immunoSEQ multiplex PCR; TCRdb keeps in-frame clones, though not all of them. The sample shows 20,000 to 25,000 clones, about 94% of them seen only once. The sample is drawn from a study of PD-1 blockade in classical Hodgkin lymphoma. The study, taken as a whole, reports: Repertoire differences have undefined causes, possibly disease activity or prior therapy. In newly diagnosed patients, baseline TCR diversity was reportedly below that of healthy donors.

Noted time point: newly diagnosed, previously untreated cHL patient sample. The study compared against PBMCs from newly diagnosed, untreated classical Hodgkin lymphoma. The sequence came from a human donor with classical Hodgkin lymphoma. The source material was peripheral blood mononuclear cells (PBMCs).

The CDR3 DNA is TGTGCCAGCTCAGATCTTCCCCCCACTAATCAGCCCCAGCATTTT. It is translated as CASSDLPPTNQPQHF. This chain connects TRBV18 to TRBJ1-5; D is uncertain. From germline, CDR1 is KGHSH and CDR2 LQKENI. The CDR3 contains 15 residues. Trimming removed 5 bases at V and 4 bases at J, with 15 bases between.